The sequence of this T cell receptor (beta chain) was determined in a study of vaccination and CD4 T cells after COVID-19. Overall study context: The convalescents were made up of six males and four females, two of whom were Hispanic. Across the group, participants received two doses of either BNT162b2 or mRNA-1273 vaccine. Overlapping peptides of the spike proteins of SARS-CoV-2, HCoV-NL63, HCoV-OC43 and HCoV-229E were used for cell stimulation.

About this clonotype itself: As yet, its antigen is unknown.

CD4+ T cells that had been cultured provided DNA sequenced with the Oncomine TCR Beta short-read assay. TCRdb used MiXCR to reprocess the PCR reads, holding one entry per CDR3 protein. The profile shows 5,500 to 7,500 distinct CDR3 sequences, about 20% of them singletons. This CDR3 has 17 amino acids. Trimming left V 0 bases short and J 1 base short, with 16 bases between. Germline-derived CDR1 and CDR2 are DFQATT and SNEGSKA (reference sequence). Treatment here: approximately 10-day PBMC culture with coronavirus spike peptide pools or control peptides (ViraFEST assay). The dates of positive PCR tests extended from March through December 2020 and came before the US Alpha, Beta and Delta variants.

The clonotype originates from a human donor who had recovered from COVID-19. The chain has TRBV20-1 and TRBJ1-5; perhaps TRBD1 as D (6 bases). The specimen comprised CD4+ T cells from blood, cultured in vitro, sampled after SARS-CoV-2 vaccination. The CDR3 nucleotides read TGCAGTGCTAGAGATTTTACCGGGGGGCAGAGCAATCAGCCCCAGCATTTT. This gives the protein CSARDFTGGQSNQPQHF.